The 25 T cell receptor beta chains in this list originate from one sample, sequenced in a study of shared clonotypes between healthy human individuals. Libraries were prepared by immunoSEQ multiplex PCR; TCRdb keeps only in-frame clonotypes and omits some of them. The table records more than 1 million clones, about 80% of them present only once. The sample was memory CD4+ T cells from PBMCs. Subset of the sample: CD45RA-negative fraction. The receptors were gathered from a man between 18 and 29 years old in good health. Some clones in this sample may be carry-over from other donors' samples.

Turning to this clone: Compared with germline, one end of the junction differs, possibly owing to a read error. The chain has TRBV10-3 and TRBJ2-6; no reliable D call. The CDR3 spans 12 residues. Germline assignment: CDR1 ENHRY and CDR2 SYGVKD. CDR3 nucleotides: TGTGCCAGCAGTGAAGAGATCCGCGTCCTGACTTTC. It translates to CASSEEIRVLTF.

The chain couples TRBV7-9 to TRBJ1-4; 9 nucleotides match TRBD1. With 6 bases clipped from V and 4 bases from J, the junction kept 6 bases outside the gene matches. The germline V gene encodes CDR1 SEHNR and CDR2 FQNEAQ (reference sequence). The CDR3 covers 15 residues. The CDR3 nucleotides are TGTGCCAGCAGTTCGGGACAGGGTTATAATGAAAAACTGTTTTTT. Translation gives CASSSGQGYNEKLFF.

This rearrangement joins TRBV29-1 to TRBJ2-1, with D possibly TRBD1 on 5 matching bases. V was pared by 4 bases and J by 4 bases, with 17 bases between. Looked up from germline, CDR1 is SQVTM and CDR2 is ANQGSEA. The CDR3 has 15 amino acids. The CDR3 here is CSVAKGLLTYNEQFF. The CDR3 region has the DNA TGCAGCGTTGCCAAGGGGTTATTAACGTACAATGAGCAGTTCTTC.

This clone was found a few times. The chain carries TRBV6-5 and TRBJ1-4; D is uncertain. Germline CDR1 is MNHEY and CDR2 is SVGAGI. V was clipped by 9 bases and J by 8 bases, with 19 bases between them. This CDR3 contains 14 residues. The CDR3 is CASGVGDPGEKLFF. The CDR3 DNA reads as TGTGCCAGTGGAGTTGGCGACCCGGGCGAAAAACTGTTTTTT.

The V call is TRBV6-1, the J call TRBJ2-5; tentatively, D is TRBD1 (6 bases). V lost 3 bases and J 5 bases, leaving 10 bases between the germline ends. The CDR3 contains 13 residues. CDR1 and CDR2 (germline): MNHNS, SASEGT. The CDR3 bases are TGTGCCAGCAGTGAGACAGGTTTGGAGACCCAGTACTTC. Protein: CASSETGLETQYF.

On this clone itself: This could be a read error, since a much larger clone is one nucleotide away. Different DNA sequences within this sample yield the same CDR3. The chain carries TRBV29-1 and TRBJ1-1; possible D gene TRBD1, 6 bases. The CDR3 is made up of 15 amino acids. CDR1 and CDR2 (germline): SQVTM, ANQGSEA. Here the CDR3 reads CRGGGGWGMNTEAFF. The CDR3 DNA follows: TGCCGCGGGGGGGGCGGGTGGGGAATGAACACTGAAGCTTTCTTT. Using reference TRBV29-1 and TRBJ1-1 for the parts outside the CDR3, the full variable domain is SAVISQKPSRDICQRGTSLTIQCQVDSQVTMMFWYRQQPGQSLTLIATANQGSEATYESGFVIDKFPISRPNLTFSTLTVSNMSPEDSSIYLCRGGGGWGMNTEAFFGQGTRLTVV.

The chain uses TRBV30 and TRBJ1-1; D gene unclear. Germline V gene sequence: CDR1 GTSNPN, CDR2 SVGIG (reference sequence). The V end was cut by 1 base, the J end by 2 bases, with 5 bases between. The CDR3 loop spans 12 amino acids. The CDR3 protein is CAWSDRNTEAFF. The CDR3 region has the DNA TGTGCCTGGAGTGACAGAAACACTGAAGCTTTCTTT.

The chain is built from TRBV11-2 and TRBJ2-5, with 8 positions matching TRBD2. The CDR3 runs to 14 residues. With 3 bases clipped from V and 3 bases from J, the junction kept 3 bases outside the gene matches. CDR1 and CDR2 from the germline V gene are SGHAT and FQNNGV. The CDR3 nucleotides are TGTGCCAGCAGCTTCACTAGCGGTGAAGAGACCCAGTACTTC. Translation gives CASSFTSGEETQYF.

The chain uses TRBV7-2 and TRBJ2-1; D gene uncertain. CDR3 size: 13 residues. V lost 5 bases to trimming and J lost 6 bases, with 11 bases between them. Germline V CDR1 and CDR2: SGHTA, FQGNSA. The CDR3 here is CASSLLYGNEQFF. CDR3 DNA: TGTGCCAGCAGCCTTCTTTACGGCAATGAGCAGTTCTTC.

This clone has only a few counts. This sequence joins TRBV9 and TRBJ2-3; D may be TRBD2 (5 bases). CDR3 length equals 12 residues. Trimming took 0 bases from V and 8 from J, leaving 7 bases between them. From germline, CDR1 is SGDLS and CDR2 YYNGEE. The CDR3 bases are TGTGCCAGCAGCGTAGGCGGGCGTACGCAGTATTTT. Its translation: CASSVGGRTQYF.

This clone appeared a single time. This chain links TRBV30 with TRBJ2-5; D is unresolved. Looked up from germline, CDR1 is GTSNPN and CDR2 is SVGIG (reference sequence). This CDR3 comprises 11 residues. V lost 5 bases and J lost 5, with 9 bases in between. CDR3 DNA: TGTGCCTGGGGGTCCGCCGAGACCCAGTACTTC. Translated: CAWGSAETQYF.

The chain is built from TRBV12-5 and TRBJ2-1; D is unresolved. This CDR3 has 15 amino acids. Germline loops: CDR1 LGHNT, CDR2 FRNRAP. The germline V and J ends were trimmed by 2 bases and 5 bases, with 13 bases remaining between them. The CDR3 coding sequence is TGTGCTAGTGGTTTGATTCTAGATACCCACAATGAGCAGTTCTTC. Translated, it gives CASGLILDTHNEQFF.

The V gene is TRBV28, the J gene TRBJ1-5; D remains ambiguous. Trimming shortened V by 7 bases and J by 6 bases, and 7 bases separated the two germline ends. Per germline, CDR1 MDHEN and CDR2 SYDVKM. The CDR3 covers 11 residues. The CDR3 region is CASMEGQPQHF. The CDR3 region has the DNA TGTGCCAGCATGGAGGGTCAGCCCCAGCATTTT.

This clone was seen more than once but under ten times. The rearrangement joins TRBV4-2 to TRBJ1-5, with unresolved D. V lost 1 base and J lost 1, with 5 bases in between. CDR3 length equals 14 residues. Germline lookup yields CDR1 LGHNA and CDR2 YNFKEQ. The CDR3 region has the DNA TGTGCCAGCAGCCAAGGTCTAAGCAATCAGCCCCAGCATTTT. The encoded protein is CASSQGLSNQPQHF.

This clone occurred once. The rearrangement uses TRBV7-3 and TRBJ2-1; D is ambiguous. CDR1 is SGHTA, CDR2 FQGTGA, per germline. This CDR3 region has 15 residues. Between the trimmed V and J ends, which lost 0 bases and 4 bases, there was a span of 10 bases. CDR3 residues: CASSLTPAKYNEQFF. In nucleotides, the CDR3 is TGTGCCAGCAGCTTAACCCCGGCCAAATACAATGAGCAGTTCTTC.

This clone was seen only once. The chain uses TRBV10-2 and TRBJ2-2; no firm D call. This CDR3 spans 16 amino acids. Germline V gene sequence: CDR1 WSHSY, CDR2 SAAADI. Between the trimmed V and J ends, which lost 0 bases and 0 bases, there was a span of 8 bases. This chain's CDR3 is CASSESGTANTGELFF. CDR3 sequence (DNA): TGCGCCAGCAGTGAGTCGGGCACAGCGAACACCGGGGAGCTGTTTTTT.

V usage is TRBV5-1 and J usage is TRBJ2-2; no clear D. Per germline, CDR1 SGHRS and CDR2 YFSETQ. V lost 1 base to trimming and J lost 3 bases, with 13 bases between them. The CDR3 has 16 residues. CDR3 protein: CASSLSPAWDTGELFF. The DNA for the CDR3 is TGCGCCAGCAGCTTGTCCCCCGCGTGGGACACCGGGGAGCTGTTTTTT.

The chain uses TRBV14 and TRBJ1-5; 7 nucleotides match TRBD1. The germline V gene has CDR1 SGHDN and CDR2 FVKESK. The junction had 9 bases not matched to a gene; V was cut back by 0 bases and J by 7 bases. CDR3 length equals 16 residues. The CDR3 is CASSQEGNRGSQPQHF. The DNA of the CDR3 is TGTGCCAGCAGCCAAGAAGGAAACAGGGGTTCCCAGCCCCAGCATTTT.

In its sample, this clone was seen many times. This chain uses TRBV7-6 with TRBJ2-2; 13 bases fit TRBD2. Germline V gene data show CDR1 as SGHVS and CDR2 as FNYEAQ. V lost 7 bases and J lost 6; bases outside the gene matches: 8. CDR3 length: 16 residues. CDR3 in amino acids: CASTRTSGSDPGELFF. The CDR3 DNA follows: TGTGCCAGCACACGGACTAGCGGGAGCGACCCCGGGGAGCTGTTTTTT.

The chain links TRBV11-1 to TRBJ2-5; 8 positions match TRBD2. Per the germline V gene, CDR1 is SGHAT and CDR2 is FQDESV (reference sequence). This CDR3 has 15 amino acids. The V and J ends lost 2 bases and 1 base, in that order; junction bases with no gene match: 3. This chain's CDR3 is CASSLMAGGQETQYF. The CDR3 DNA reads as TGTGCCAGCAGCTTAATGGCGGGAGGCCAAGAGACCCAGTACTTC.

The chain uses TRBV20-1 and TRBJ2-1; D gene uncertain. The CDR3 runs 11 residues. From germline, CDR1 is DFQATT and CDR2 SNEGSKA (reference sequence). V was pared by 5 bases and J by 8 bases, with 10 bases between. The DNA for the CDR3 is TGCAGTGCTCGTCCCCTTTATGAGCAGTTCTTC. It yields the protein CSARPLYEQFF.

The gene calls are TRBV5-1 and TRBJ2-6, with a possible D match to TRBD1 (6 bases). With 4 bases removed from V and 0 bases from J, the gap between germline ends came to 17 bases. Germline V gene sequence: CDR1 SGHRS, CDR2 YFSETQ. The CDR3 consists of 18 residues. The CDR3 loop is CASSPAQGQSSGANVLTF. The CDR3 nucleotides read TGCGCCAGCAGCCCGGCCCAGGGGCAAAGCTCTGGGGCCAACGTCCTGACTTTC. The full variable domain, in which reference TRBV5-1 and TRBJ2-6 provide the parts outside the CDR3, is KAGVTQTPRYLIKTRGQQVTLSCSPISGHRSVSWYQQTPGQGLQFLFEYFSETQRNKGNFPGRFSGRQFSNSRSEMNVSTLELGDSALYLCASSPAQGQSSGANVLTFGAGSRLTVL.

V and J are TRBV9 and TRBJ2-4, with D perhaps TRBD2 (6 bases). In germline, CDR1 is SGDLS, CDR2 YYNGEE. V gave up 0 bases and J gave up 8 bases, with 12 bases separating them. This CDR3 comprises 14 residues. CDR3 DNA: TGTGCCAGCAGCGTAGCGGGAGTTCGGGACATTCAGTACTTC. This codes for CASSVAGVRDIQYF.

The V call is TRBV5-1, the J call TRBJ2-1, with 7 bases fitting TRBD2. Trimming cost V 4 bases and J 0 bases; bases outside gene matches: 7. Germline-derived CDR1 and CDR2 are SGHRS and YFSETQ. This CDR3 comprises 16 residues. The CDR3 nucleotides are TGCGCCAGCAGCCTGATTGCTAGCGGCTCCTACAATGAGCAGTTCTTC. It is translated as CASSLIASGSYNEQFF.

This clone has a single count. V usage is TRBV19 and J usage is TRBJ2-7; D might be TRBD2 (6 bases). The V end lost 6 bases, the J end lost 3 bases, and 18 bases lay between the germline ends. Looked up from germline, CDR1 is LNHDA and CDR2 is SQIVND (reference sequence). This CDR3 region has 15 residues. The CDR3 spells CASSESGLGIYEQYF. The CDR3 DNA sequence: TGTGCCAGTAGCGAATCGGGACTTGGGATCTACGAGCAGTACTTC.